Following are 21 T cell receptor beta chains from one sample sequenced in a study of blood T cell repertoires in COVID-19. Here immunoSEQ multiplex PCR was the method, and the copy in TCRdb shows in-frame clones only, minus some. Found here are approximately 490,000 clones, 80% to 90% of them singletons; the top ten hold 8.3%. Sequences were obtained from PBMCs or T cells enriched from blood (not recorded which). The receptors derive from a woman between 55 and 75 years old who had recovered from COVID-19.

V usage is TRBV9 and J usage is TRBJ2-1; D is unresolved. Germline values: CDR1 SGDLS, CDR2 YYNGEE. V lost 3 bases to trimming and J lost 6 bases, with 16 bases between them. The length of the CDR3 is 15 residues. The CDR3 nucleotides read TGTGCCAGCAGCGCCCTCGCTGCGGTAATCAATGAGCAGTTCTTC. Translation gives CASSALAAVINEQFF.

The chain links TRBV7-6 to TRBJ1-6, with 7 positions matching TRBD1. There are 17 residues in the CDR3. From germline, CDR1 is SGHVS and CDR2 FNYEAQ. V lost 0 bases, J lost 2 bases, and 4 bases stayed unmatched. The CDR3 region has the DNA TGTGCCAGCAGCTTAGCGCCACAGGGGACCTATAATTCACCCCTCCACTTT. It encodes CASSLAPQGTYNSPLHF.

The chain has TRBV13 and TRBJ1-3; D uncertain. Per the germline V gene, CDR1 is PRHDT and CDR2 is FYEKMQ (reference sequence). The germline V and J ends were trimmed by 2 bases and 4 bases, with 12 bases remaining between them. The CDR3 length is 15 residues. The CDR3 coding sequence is TGTGCCAGCAGCTTAAAGGTCGCAGGCGGAAACACCATATATTTT. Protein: CASSLKVAGGNTIYF. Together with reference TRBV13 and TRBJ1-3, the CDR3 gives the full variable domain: AAGVIQSPRHLIKEKRETATLKCYPIPRHDTVYWYQQGPGQDPQFLISFYEKMQSDKGSIPDRFSAQQFSDYHSELNMSSLELGDSALYFCASSLKVAGGNTIYFGEGSWLTVV.

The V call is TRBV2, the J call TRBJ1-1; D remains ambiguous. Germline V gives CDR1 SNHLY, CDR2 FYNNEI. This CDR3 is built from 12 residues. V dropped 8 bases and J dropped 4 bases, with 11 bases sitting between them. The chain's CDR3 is CASGGESTEAFF. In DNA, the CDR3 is TGTGCCAGCGGTGGGGAGAGCACTGAAGCTTTCTTT. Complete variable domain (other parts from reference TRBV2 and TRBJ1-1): EPEVTQTPSHQVTQMGQEVILRCVPISNHLYFYWYRQILGQKVEFLVSFYNNEISEKSEIFDDQFSVERPDGSNFTLKIRSTKLEDSAMYFCASGGESTEAFFGQGTRLTVV.

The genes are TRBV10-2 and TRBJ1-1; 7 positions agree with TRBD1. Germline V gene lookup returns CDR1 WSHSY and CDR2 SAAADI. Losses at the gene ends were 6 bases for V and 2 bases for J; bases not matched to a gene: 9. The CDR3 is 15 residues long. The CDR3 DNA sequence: TGCGCCAGCAGCGGTTTGGGGACAGTTAACACTGAAGCTTTCTTT. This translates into CASSGLGTVNTEAFF.

The CDR3: CASSPGDSNQPQHF. The CDR3 DNA reads as TGTGCCAGCAGCCCCGGGGATAGCAATCAGCCCCAGCATTTT. The chain combines TRBV9 with TRBJ1-5; D unresolved. The length of the CDR3 is 14 residues. Trimming took 4 bases from V and 0 from J, leaving 8 bases between them. Germline CDR1 is SGDLS and CDR2 is YYNGEE. Variable domain in full (rest from reference TRBV9 and TRBJ1-5): DSGVTQTPKHLITATGQRVTLRCSPRSGDLSVYWYQQSLDQGLQFLIQYYNGEERAKGNILERFSAQQFPDLHSELNLSSLELGDSALYFCASSPGDSNQPQHFGDGTRLSIL.

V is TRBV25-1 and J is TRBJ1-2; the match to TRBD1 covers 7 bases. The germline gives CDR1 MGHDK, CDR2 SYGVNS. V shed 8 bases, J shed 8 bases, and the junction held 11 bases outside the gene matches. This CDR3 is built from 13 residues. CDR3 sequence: CASSRQGLEGYTF. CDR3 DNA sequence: TGTGCCAGCTCGAGACAGGGTCTAGAGGGCTACACCTTC.

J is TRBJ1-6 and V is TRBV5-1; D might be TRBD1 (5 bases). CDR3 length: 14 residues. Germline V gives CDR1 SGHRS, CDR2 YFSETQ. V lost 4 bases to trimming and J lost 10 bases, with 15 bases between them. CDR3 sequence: CASSLQPGESPLHF. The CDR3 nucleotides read TGCGCCAGCAGCCTACAACCGGGGGAATCACCCCTCCACTTT.

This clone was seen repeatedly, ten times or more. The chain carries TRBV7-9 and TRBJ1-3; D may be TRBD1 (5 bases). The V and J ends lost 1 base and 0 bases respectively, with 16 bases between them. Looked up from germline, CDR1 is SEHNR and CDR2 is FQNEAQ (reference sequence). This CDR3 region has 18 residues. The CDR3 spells CASSLDHQGFDSGNTIYF. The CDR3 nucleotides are TGTGCCAGCAGCTTAGACCACCAGGGCTTCGACTCTGGAAACACCATATATTTT.

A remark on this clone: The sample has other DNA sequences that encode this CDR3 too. CDR3 region: CASSLAGNYGYTF. For the CDR3, the DNA is TGCGCCAGCAGCTTAGCAGGGAACTATGGCTACACCTTC. The rearrangement uses TRBV5-1 and TRBJ1-2; possibly TRBD1 for D (5 bases). Germline lookup yields CDR1 SGHRS and CDR2 YFSETQ. The CDR3 length is 13 residues. Trimming stripped 2 bases from V and 2 bases from J, with 7 bases between.

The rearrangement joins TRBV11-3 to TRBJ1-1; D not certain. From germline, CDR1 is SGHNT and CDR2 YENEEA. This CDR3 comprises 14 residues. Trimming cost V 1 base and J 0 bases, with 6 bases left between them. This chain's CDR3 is CASSLGGVNTEAFF. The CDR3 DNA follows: TGTGCCAGCAGCTTAGGGGGAGTGAACACTGAAGCTTTCTTT.

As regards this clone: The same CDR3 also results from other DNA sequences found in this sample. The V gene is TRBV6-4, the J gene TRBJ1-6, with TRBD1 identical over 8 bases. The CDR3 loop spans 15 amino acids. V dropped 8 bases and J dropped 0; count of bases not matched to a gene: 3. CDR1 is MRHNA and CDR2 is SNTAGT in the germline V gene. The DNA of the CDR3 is TGTGCCAGCCGACAGGGGAGCTCCTATAATTCACCCCTCCACTTT. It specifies CASRQGSSYNSPLHF.

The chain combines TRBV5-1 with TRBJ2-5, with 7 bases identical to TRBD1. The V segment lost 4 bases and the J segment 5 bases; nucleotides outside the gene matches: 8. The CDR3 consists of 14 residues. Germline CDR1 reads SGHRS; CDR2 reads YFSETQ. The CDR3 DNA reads TGCGCCAGCAGCCCCGACAGGGCCCCGGAGACCCAGTACTTC. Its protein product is CASSPDRAPETQYF.

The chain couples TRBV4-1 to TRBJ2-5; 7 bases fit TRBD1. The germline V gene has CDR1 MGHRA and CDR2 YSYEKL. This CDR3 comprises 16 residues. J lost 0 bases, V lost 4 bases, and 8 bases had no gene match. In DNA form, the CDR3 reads TGCGCCAGCAGCCGCAGAGGACAGGTCTACCAAGAGACCCAGTACTTC. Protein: CASSRRGQVYQETQYF.

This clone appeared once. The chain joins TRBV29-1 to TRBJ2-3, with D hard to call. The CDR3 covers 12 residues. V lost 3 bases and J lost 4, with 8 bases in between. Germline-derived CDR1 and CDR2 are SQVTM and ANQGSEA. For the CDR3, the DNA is TGCAGCGTTGATGCGCCGCCAGATACGCAGTATTTT. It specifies CSVDAPPDTQYF.

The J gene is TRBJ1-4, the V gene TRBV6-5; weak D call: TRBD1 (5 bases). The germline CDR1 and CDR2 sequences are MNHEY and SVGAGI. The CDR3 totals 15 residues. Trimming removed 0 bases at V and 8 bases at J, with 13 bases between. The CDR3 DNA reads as TGTGCCAGCAGTTACTCGGGCAGGGCCGTCGAAAAACTGTTTTTT. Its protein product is CASSYSGRAVEKLFF.

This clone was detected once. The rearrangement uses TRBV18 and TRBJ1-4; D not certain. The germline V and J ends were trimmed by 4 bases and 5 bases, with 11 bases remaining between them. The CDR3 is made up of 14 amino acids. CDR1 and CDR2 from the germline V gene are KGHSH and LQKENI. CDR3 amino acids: CASSQSRINEKLFF. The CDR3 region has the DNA TGTGCCAGCTCACAAAGCAGGATAAATGAAAAACTGTTTTTT. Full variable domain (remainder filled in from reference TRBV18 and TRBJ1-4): NAGVMQNPRHLVRRRGQEARLRCSPMKGHSHVYWYRQLPEEGLKFMVYLQKENIIDESGMPKERFSAEFPKEGPSILRIQQVVRGDSAAYFCASSQSRINEKLFFGSGTQLSVL.

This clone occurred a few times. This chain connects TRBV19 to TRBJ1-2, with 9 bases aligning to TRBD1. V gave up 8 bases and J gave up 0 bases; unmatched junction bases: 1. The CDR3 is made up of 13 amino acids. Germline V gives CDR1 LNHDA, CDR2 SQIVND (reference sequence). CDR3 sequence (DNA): TGTGCCAGTGGGGACAGGGCTAACTATGGCTACACCTTC. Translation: CASGDRANYGYTF.

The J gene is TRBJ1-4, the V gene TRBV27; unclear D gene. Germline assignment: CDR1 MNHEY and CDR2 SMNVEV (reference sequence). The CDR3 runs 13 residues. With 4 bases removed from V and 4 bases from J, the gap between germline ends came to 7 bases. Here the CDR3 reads CASSSGGNEKLFF. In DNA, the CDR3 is TGTGCCAGCAGTTCGGGAGGTAATGAAAAACTGTTTTTT.

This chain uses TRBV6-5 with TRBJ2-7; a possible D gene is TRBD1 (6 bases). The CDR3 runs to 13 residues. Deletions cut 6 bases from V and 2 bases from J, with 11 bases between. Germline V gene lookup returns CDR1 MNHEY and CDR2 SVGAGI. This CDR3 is CASSLRTAYEQYF. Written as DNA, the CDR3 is TGTGCCAGCAGCCTGAGGACAGCCTACGAGCAGTACTTC.

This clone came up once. CDR3: CASSVWRGGDTGELFF. CDR3 DNA: TGTGCCAGCAGTGTCTGGAGGGGGGGCGACACCGGGGAGCTGTTTTTT. This chain connects TRBV2 to TRBJ2-2; weak D call: TRBD2 (7 bases). The germline gives CDR1 SNHLY, CDR2 FYNNEI. Trimming took 4 bases from V and 3 from J, leaving 15 bases between them. The CDR3 spans 16 residues.